This T cell receptor (beta chain) was identified during a study of PD-1 blockade in classical Hodgkin lymphoma. Study results and limitations: Lower baseline TCR diversity marked trial partial responders and progressors. A significant rise in TCR diversity was seen by C4D1 for CD4+ cells but not for CD8+ cells. Relapsed/refractory patients reportedly had lower baseline diversity than newly diagnosed patients.

The time point was: cycle 4 day 1 (C4D1), after 6 weeks of nivolumab. Each patient's relapse followed autologous stem cell transplantation, and brentuximab vedotin exposure varied. Sequenced by immunoSEQ multiplex PCR; TCRdb stores in-frame clones only, minus some. Of 100,000 or so clones in the sample, about 93% were seen once. Trimming stripped 7 bases from V and 6 bases from J, with 21 bases between. The CDR3 runs to 15 residues. Per germline, CDR1 MNHEY and CDR2 SVGAGI. With respect to this clone: The antigen is unknown.

The input for sequencing was peripheral blood mononuclear cells (PBMCs), taken before the fourth cycle of nivolumab. The chain carries TRBV6-5 and TRBJ1-1; D is ambiguous. The receptor was isolated from a human donor with classical Hodgkin lymphoma. The CDR3 loop is CASIPALEVRAEAFF. The CDR3 nucleotides are TGTGCCAGCATACCGGCCTTGGAGGTGAGGGCTGAAGCTTTCTTT.